Sequencing of this T cell receptor beta chain was carried out in a study of blood T cells in healthy people across ages. Study-wide results and caveats: Investigators viewed diversity estimates from one million T cells as underestimates, the study reported.

A second roughly 6 to 11 cycle PCR used barcoded and J-beta primers. Sequencing recovered at least 2.5 million CDR3-containing paired-end reads from each sample. Using its own MiXCR run on the 5' RACE reads, TCRdb lists one record per CDR3 protein. Here the sample spans 540,000 or so distinct CDR3 sequences, around 24% being singletons. Points on this clonotype: Antigen unknown.

Per germline, CDR1 SNHLY and CDR2 FYNNEI. The CDR3 is 14 residues long. V gave up 3 bases and J gave up 4 bases, with 13 bases separating them. This sample also belongs to another study, concerning T cells of mothers and their children. In that study: Related mother-child pairs showed slightly, non-significantly higher overlap than unrelated pairs.

The clonotype was recovered from a boy aged 5-17 years in good health. The chain links TRBV2 to TRBJ2-7; D might be TRBD2 (6 bases). The sequencing input was blood. The CDR3 loop reads CASSDVVAAYEQYF. CDR3 sequence (DNA): TGTGCCAGCAGTGACGTGGTAGCGGCATACGAGCAGTACTTC.